These 17 T cell receptor beta chains came from one sample sequenced in a study of tissue T cells after allogeneic stem cell transplantation. The protocol was immunoSEQ multiplex PCR, while the TCRdb copy is restricted to in-frame clones and leaves out a portion. The sample consists of some 10,000 clones, over 50% of them appearing once. The sequences come from tissue from the stomach, collected at autopsy. Source of these receptors: a male donor aged 60 or over with lung cancer.

This chain uses TRBV29-1 with TRBJ2-1, with 9 bases fitting TRBD1. This CDR3 region has 16 residues. V was pared by 2 bases and J by 0 bases, with 5 bases of the junction left unmatched. Germline V gene sequence: CDR1 SQVTM, CDR2 ANQGSEA. The CDR3 region has the DNA TGCAGCGTTGAATCCCCGGACAGGGGCTCCTACAATGAGCAGTTCTTC. The encoded protein is CSVESPDRGSYNEQFF.

This clone was counted between two and nine times. V and J are TRBV11-2 and TRBJ2-3, with a tentative D call TRBD1 (7 bases). CDR1 SGHAT and CDR2 FQNNGV come from the germline V gene. The CDR3 runs to 16 residues. V shed 5 bases and J shed 2 bases, with 17 bases lying between them. CDR3 sequence (DNA): TGTGCCAGCAGCCCCATAGGAGGGACAGCCACAGATACGCAGTATTTT. This sequence encodes CASSPIGGTATDTQYF.

This chain uses TRBV18 with TRBJ2-7, with a possible D match to TRBD2 (5 bases). Germline V CDR1 and CDR2: KGHSH, LQKENI. The CDR3 loop spans 14 amino acids. Trimming took 3 bases from V and 2 from J, leaving 11 bases between them. DNA for the CDR3: TGTGCCAGCTCACCCCTGGGAGACCCCTACGAGCAGTACTTC. Its translation: CASSPLGDPYEQYF.

This clone rates as medium-sized. The chain has TRBV14 and TRBJ2-1; no clear D. CDR3 length equals 16 residues. Per the germline V gene, CDR1 is SGHDN and CDR2 is FVKESK. Trimming removed 6 bases from V and 0 bases from J, with 15 bases in between. Here the CDR3 DNA reads TGTGCCAGCAGTGAAAAACCGGATGACTCCTACAATGAGCAGTTCTTC. It yields the protein CASSEKPDDSYNEQFF.

This clone was observed a handful of times. The rearrangement links TRBV13 to TRBJ2-2; D call uncertain. Germline V CDR1 and CDR2: PRHDT, FYEKMQ (reference sequence). This CDR3 is 18 amino acids long. Trimming took off 7 bases at V and 0 bases at J, with 21 bases between the two ends. CDR3 in amino acids: CASIPSSFRGANTGELFF. CDR3 nucleotides: TGTGCCAGCATCCCCTCCTCCTTTCGCGGCGCGAACACCGGGGAGCTGTTTTTT.

The chain links TRBV5-1 to TRBJ2-2; a weak D match, TRBD2 (5 bases). The CDR3 sequence is 16 residues long. V lost 2 bases and J lost 0, with 11 bases in between. Germline CDR1 SGHRS, CDR2 YFSETQ. The CDR3 here is CASSLAVIANTGELFF. The CDR3 bases are TGCGCCAGCAGCTTAGCGGTTATCGCGAACACCGGGGAGCTGTTTTTT. The full variable domain, completed using reference TRBV5-1 and TRBJ2-2, is KAGVTQTPRYLIKTRGQQVTLSCSPISGHRSVSWYQQTPGQGLQFLFEYFSETQRNKGNFPGRFSGRQFSNSRSEMNVSTLELGDSALYLCASSLAVIANTGELFFGEGSRLTVL.

The chain links TRBV5-4 to TRBJ2-5; D not resolved. V was pared by 4 bases and J by 5 bases, with 12 bases between. The CDR3 loop spans 13 amino acids. The germline V gene has CDR1 SGHNT and CDR2 YYREEE (reference sequence). The CDR3 nucleotides are TGTGCCAGCAGCCGTGACCTCTGGGAGACCCAGTACTTC. Its translation: CASSRDLWETQYF.

The rearrangement links TRBV19 to TRBJ2-3; the match to TRBD1 covers 8 bases. Trimming cost V 6 bases and J 10 bases; bases outside gene matches: 3. CDR3 length equals 11 residues. The germline V gene has CDR1 LNHDA and CDR2 SQIVND (reference sequence). Here the CDR3 reads CASSTGGAQYF. The CDR3 nucleotides are TGTGCCAGTAGCACAGGGGGAGCGCAGTATTTT. Drawing the rest from reference TRBV19 and TRBJ2-3, the complete variable domain is DGGITQSPKYLFRKEGQNVTLSCEQNLNHDAMYWYRQDPGQGLRLIYYSQIVNDFQKGDIAEGYSVSREKKESFPLTVTSAQKNPTAFYLCASSTGGAQYFGPGTRLTVL.

The J gene is TRBJ2-1, the V gene TRBV19; 16 bases map to TRBD2. There are 19 residues in the CDR3. Per the germline V gene, CDR1 is LNHDA and CDR2 is SQIVND (reference sequence). V shed 6 bases, J shed 5 bases, and the junction held 13 bases outside the gene matches. The chain's CDR3 is CASSVQPGLAGGEHNEQFF. DNA of the CDR3: TGTGCCAGTAGCGTACAGCCGGGACTAGCGGGAGGGGAACACAATGAGCAGTTCTTC.

J is TRBJ2-7 and V is TRBV2; the D gene is possibly TRBD1 (6 bases). CDR1 is SNHLY, CDR2 FYNNEI, per germline. The CDR3 has 14 residues. Trimming shortened V by 8 bases and J by 2 bases, and 16 bases separated the two germline ends. Written as DNA, the CDR3 is TGTGCCAGCGTGATCTCAGGGGAAGCCTACGAGCAGTACTTC. It codes for CASVISGEAYEQYF.

This clone appeared a few times. The V and J genes are TRBV6-6 and TRBJ1-2; no firm D call. The germline V and J ends were trimmed by 2 bases and 0 bases, with 13 bases remaining between them. From germline, CDR1 is MNHNY and CDR2 SVGAGI (reference sequence). This CDR3 contains 16 residues. DNA for the CDR3: TGTGCCAGCAGTTACCCTCCCGGGAGCTCTAACTATGGCTACACCTTC. It translates to CASSYPPGSSNYGYTF.

The chain is built from TRBV19 and TRBJ2-7; 7 bases match TRBD1. Germline lookup yields CDR1 LNHDA and CDR2 SQIVND (reference sequence). This CDR3 spans 14 amino acids. J was trimmed by 5 bases and V by 6 bases; bases with no gene match: 10. CDR3 amino acids: CASRASLTGDEQYF. CDR3 DNA sequence: TGTGCCAGTAGAGCCTCTTTAACAGGGGACGAGCAGTACTTC.

The rearrangement links TRBV12-5 to TRBJ2-7; 10 bases align to TRBD1. Germline-derived CDR1 and CDR2 are LGHNT and FRNRAP. This CDR3 spans 15 amino acids. V gave up 1 base and J gave up 7 bases; unmatched junction bases: 7. The CDR3: CASGLGDRGFGEQYF. The CDR3 DNA sequence: TGTGCTAGTGGTTTGGGGGACAGGGGTTTCGGAGAGCAGTACTTC.

In its sample, this clone is medium-sized. The chain combines TRBV7-9 with TRBJ2-5; 7 bases match TRBD1. Germline assignment: CDR1 SEHNR and CDR2 FQNEAQ (reference sequence). This CDR3 is 15 amino acids long. Trimming took 2 bases from V and 2 from J; bases not matched to a gene: 5. CDR3 amino acids: CASSLNRGPQETQYF. The CDR3 region has the DNA TGTGCCAGCAGCTTAAACAGGGGTCCTCAAGAGACCCAGTACTTC.

The chain uses TRBV19 and TRBJ1-5; 7 nucleotides line up with TRBD1. The V gene's germline CDR1 is LNHDA and CDR2 SQIVND (reference sequence). V lost 8 bases and J lost 0; bases outside the gene matches: 7. This CDR3 is built from 15 residues. This CDR3 is CASRTGELSNQPQHF. The CDR3 DNA follows: TGTGCCAGTCGTACAGGGGAGCTTAGCAATCAGCCCCAGCATTTT.

Here the CDR3 reads CSALETGAGDTQYF. CDR3 DNA sequence: TGCAGCGCTTTGGAGACAGGGGCGGGGGATACGCAGTATTTT. The chain has TRBV29-1 and TRBJ2-3; 8 bases fit TRBD1. The CDR3 runs to 14 residues. The V and J ends lost 7 bases and 6 bases, in that order; junction bases with no gene match: 12. CDR1 and CDR2 (germline): SQVTM, ANQGSEA.

The chain links TRBV21-1 to TRBJ2-3; TRBD1, the table's D call, was not compared with the DNA. TRBV21-1 is a pseudogene locus. This CDR3 has 11 amino acids. CDR3 coding DNA: TGTGCCAGCTTACACAGGGATACGCAGTATTTT. Encoded protein: CASLHRDTQYF.